Below, one T cell receptor (beta chain) is given with its context. This CDR3 is missing its conserved last phenylalanine or tryptophan, likely due to a read error. The library came from three nested PCR rounds adapted from ARM-PCR protocols. TCRdb reprocessed the multiplex PCR reads via MiXCR and lists one record per CDR3 protein. Here the sample spans over 60,000 distinct CDR3 sequences, roughly 76% being singletons. Deletions cut 4 bases from V and 7 bases from J, with 16 bases between. Germline V gene lookup returns CDR1 SQVTM and CDR2 ANQGSEA. The CDR3 is made up of 13 amino acids. No cell sorting was done before RNA was extracted from the tissue. This sample stems from a study of tumor and adjacent non-tumor tissue in lung cancer.

The sequence was obtained from a woman between 45 and 65 years old with non-small cell lung cancer. The sequenced sample consisted of lung tumor tissue. J is TRBJ2-5 and V is TRBV29-1; D possibly uses TRBD1 or TRBD2 (5 bases each). The CDR3 reads CSVVGGDWGTQYL. CDR3 DNA: TGCAGCGTTGTTGGGGGAGATTGGGGGACCCAGTACTTA.